These 8 T cell receptor beta chains share one sample of origin, sequenced in a study of blood T cell repertoires in COVID-19. Clones were sequenced by immunoSEQ multiplex PCR, and TCRdb holds only the in-frame ones, with some missing. The data show approximately 210,000 clones, 89% seen once. Material: PBMCs or T cells enriched from blood (not recorded which). The receptors originated from a woman aged 18 to 35 who had recovered from COVID-19.

This chain links TRBV9 with TRBJ2-7, with a weak D call TRBD1 (6 bases). CDR3 length equals 14 residues. The V gene's germline CDR1 is SGDLS and CDR2 YYNGEE. Deletions cut 3 bases from V and 6 bases from J, with 16 bases between. The DNA of the CDR3 is TGTGCCAGCAGCGCCCCTCTTAAAGGGGGCGAGCAGTACTTC. Translated: CASSAPLKGGEQYF.

J is TRBJ2-3 and V is TRBV6-2 or TRBV6-3, with D maybe TRBD1 (5 bases). Per germline, CDR1 MNHEY and CDR2 SVGEGT. Trimming took off 5 bases at V and 4 bases at J, with 16 bases between the two ends. The CDR3 spans 15 residues. The CDR3 protein is CASSQGQYRADTQYF. The CDR3 coding sequence is TGTGCCAGCAGTCAGGGTCAGTACCGGGCAGATACGCAGTATTTT.

The V and J genes are TRBV19 and TRBJ1-2; D gene uncertain. The length of the CDR3 is 12 residues. Trimming cost V 4 bases and J 1 base, with 4 bases left between them. Germline CDR1 and CDR2: LNHDA and SQIVND (reference sequence). For the CDR3, the DNA is TGTGCCAGTAGTACTCTTAACTATGGCTACACCTTC. This gives the protein CASSTLNYGYTF.

The chain links TRBV27 to TRBJ1-2; perhaps TRBD1 as D (5 bases). The CDR3 length is 16 residues. The germline V and J ends were trimmed by 6 bases and 8 bases, with 25 bases remaining between them. Germline V lookup: CDR1 MNHEY, CDR2 SMNVEV (reference sequence). CDR3 DNA sequence: TGTGCCAGCAGGGGGATCGGCCAGGGCCGAGTGGGGGGCTACACCTTC. It translates to CASRGIGQGRVGGYTF.

The chain links TRBV10-3 to TRBJ1-6, with TRBD1 matching over 7 bases. J lost 2 bases, V lost 4 bases, and 5 bases had no gene match. This CDR3 is built from 16 residues. Germline V CDR1 and CDR2: ENHRY, SYGVKD. The CDR3 nucleotides read TGTGCCATCAGTGTCGGCAGGGGGACCTATAATTCACCCCTCCACTTT. As protein: CAISVGRGTYNSPLHF.

The chain carries TRBV2 and TRBJ2-3; D is perhaps TRBD2 (6 bases). Trimming removed 5 bases at V and 4 bases at J, with 7 bases between. The CDR3 totals 12 residues. Germline-derived CDR1 and CDR2 are SNHLY and FYNNEI. The CDR3 sequence: CASSRDSDTQYF. Here the CDR3 DNA reads TGTGCCAGCAGTCGGGACTCAGATACGCAGTATTTT.

The chain joins TRBV7-9 to TRBJ2-6, with D possibly matching TRBD1 (5 bases). This CDR3 is 15 amino acids long. Trimming left V 4 bases short and J 0 bases short, with 7 bases between. Looked up from germline, CDR1 is SEHNR and CDR2 is FQNEAQ (reference sequence). CDR3 protein: CASSSTVSGANVLTF. In DNA, the CDR3 is TGTGCCAGCAGCTCGACAGTCTCTGGGGCCAACGTCCTGACTTTC.

The V and J genes are TRBV6-5 and TRBJ1-5, with D maybe TRBD1 (5 bases). V shed 2 bases and J shed 5 bases, with 7 bases lying between them. The germline V gene encodes CDR1 MNHEY and CDR2 SVGAGI. CDR3 length: 13 amino acids. CDR3 nucleotides: TGTGCCAGCAGTTACGACAGATATCAGCCCCAGCATTTT. Residues: CASSYDRYQPQHF.